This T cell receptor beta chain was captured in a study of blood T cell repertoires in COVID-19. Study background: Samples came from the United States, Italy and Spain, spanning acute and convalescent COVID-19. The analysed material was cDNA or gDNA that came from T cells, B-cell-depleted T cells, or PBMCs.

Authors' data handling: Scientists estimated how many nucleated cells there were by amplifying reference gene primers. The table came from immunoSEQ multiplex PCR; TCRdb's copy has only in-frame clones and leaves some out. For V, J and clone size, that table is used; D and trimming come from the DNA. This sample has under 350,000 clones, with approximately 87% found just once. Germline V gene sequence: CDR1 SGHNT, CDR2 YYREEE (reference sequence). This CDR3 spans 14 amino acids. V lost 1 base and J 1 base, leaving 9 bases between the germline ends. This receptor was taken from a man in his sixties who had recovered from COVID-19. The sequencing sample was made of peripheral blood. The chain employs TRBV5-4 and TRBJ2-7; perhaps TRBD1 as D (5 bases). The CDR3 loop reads CASSLKGQSYEQYF. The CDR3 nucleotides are TGTGCCAGCAGCTTGAAGGGGCAGTCCTACGAGCAGTACTTC.